Below are 32 T cell receptor beta chains sequenced from a single sample in a study of T-cell reconstitution after alpha-beta-depleted transplantation in children. Researchers prepared the TCRbeta library using unique molecular identifiers, the study reports. TCRdb re-derived calls from the PCR reads in MiXCR, one entry per CDR3 protein. The repertoire includes 70,000 to 95,000 distinct CDR3 sequences, 12% of them detected once, and 14% sits in the top ten. The starting material was PBMCs from the stem cell graft donor, obtained from the stem cell graft. The receptors shown here come from a human donor who donated a stem cell graft to a child with inherited bone marrow failure.

The sample holds many counts of this clonotype. V usage is TRBV4-3 and J usage is TRBJ1-1; a weak D match, TRBD1 (5 bases). Looked up from germline, CDR1 is LGHNA and CDR2 is YSLEER. This CDR3 region has 14 residues. The germline V and J ends were trimmed by 4 bases and 0 bases, with 9 bases remaining between them. The CDR3 DNA follows: TGCGCCAGCAGCCCACTACAGGTGAACACTGAAGCTTTCTTT. Residues: CASSPLQVNTEAFF.

This clonotype turned up a few times. The chain couples TRBV28 to TRBJ2-1; TRBD1 matches at 7 bases. This CDR3 has 15 amino acids. Germline CDR1 is MDHEN and CDR2 is SYDVKM. J gave up 3 bases and V 6 bases, and 8 bases lay outside the gene matches. The CDR3 sequence: CASRTPGQIYNEQFF. The DNA for the CDR3 is TGTGCCAGCAGAACTCCGGGACAGATCTACAATGAGCAGTTCTTC.

This clonotype has a count of ten or more. This chain uses TRBV10-3 with TRBJ2-3; 8 bases agree with TRBD1. The junction had 6 bases not matched to a gene; V was cut back by 4 bases and J by 0 bases. Germline CDR1 is ENHRY and CDR2 is SYGVKD. The CDR3 sequence is 16 residues long. The CDR3 loop is CAISGRQGRSTDTQYF. Written as DNA, the CDR3 is TGTGCCATCAGTGGCCGACAGGGGCGGAGCACAGATACGCAGTATTTT.

The chain uses TRBV7-2 and TRBJ2-3, with TRBD2 matching over 11 bases. This CDR3 comprises 15 residues. Germline-derived CDR1 and CDR2 are SGHTA and FQGNSA. Losses at the gene ends were 5 bases for V and 4 bases for J; bases not matched to a gene: 5. The CDR3 sequence: CASSHLAGGPDTQYF. The DNA for the CDR3 is TGTGCCAGCAGCCACTTAGCGGGAGGGCCAGATACGCAGTATTTT. The whole variable domain, remainder taken from reference TRBV7-2 and TRBJ2-3, is GAGVSQSPSNKVTEKGKDVELRCDPISGHTALYWYRQSLGQGLEFLIYFQGNSAPDKSGLPSDRFSAERTGGSVSTLTIQRTQQEDSAVYLCASSHLAGGPDTQYFGPGTRLTVL.

This clonotype was recorded at least ten times. The V gene is TRBV3-1, the J gene TRBJ2-2; D is uncertain. The CDR3 contains 15 residues. V was trimmed by 6 bases and J by 3 bases, leaving 14 bases between them. Germline V lookup: CDR1 LGHDT, CDR2 YNNKEL (reference sequence). CDR3 amino acids: CASSFRRDDTGELFF. The CDR3 DNA reads as TGTGCCAGCAGTTTTCGCCGCGACGACACCGGGGAGCTGTTTTTT.

This clonotype was seen many times. The chain has TRBV6-2 or TRBV6-3 and TRBJ2-7; TRBD1 might be the D (5 bases). CDR3 length equals 15 residues. The germline V gene has CDR1 MNHEY and CDR2 SVGEGT. V dropped 2 bases and J dropped 0 bases, with 11 bases sitting between them. CDR3 sequence (DNA): TGTGCCAGCAGTTACCAGGGATCGCCCTCCTACGAGCAGTACTTC. This translates into CASSYQGSPSYEQYF.

This clonotype was found a few times. The chain is built from TRBV5-6 and TRBJ2-3, with D possibly being TRBD2 (6 bases). The germline V and J ends were trimmed by 2 bases and 3 bases, with 13 bases remaining between them. Germline V gene lookup returns CDR1 SGHDT and CDR2 YYEEEE. The CDR3 is 15 residues long. The CDR3 sequence is CASSFSPGETDTQYF. The CDR3 coding sequence is TGTGCCAGCAGCTTCTCCCCGGGAGAGACAGATACGCAGTATTTT.

This clonotype was found many times. This chain links TRBV5-1 with TRBJ2-3; D perhaps matches TRBD2 (6 bases). Germline CDR1 and CDR2: SGHRS and YFSETQ. V was pared by 3 bases and J by 4 bases, with 12 bases between. The CDR3 totals 14 residues. The CDR3 bases are TGCGCCAGCAGCTCGCGGGGTGGAGCAGATACGCAGTATTTT. Its protein product is CASSSRGGADTQYF.

This clonotype was recorded at least ten times. V and J are TRBV5-1 and TRBJ2-5; maybe TRBD2 (6 bases). The V gene's germline CDR1 is SGHRS and CDR2 YFSETQ. Trimming cost V 0 bases and J 1 base, with 13 bases left between them. CDR3 size: 16 residues. In DNA, the CDR3 is TGCGCCAGCAGCTTGGCCGGGCAGGGAGGCCAAGAGACCCAGTACTTC. Protein product: CASSLAGQGGQETQYF.

The chain joins TRBV12-3 or TRBV12-4 to TRBJ2-5; no firm D call. The CDR3 is made up of 13 amino acids. The CDR3 coding sequence is TGTGCATGCAGTTTGCCCCCCAAAGAGACCCAGTACTTC. It codes for CACSLPPKETQYF.

The chain couples TRBV7-9 to TRBJ2-3, with D possibly being TRBD1 or TRBD2 (5 bases each). The V end was cut by 5 bases, the J end by 3 bases, with 12 bases between. CDR3 size: 14 residues. The germline CDR1 and CDR2 sequences are SEHNR and FQNEAQ (reference sequence). The DNA of the CDR3 is TGTGCCAGCAGCCCAGTAGGGGAGACAGATACGCAGTATTTT. Translating it yields CASSPVGETDTQYF.

This clonotype has a count of ten or more. This rearrangement joins TRBV11-2 to TRBJ2-5, with D maybe TRBD1 (6 bases). The V end was cut by 1 base, the J end by 4 bases, with 10 bases between. The CDR3 runs to 14 residues. Germline V gives CDR1 SGHAT, CDR2 FQNNGV. The CDR3 DNA sequence: TGTGCCAGCAGCTTAGGGACAGTGAGAGAGACCCAGTACTTC. Protein sequence: CASSLGTVRETQYF.

In its sample, this clonotype was seen many times. The rearrangement uses TRBV5-1 and TRBJ2-6; 7 bases are a match to TRBD1. Germline V gene sequence: CDR1 SGHRS, CDR2 YFSETQ. This CDR3 is 19 amino acids long. With V trimmed by 1 base and J by 3 bases, 13 bases remained unmatched. CDR3 residues: CASSLSGQDITYGANVLTF. CDR3 DNA sequence: TGCGCCAGCAGCTTGAGTGGACAGGATATAACTTATGGGGCCAACGTCCTGACTTTC.

This clonotype turned up a few times. The gene calls are TRBV5-5 and TRBJ2-3; D perhaps matches TRBD1 (6 bases). CDR3 length: 14 residues. Trimming stripped 5 bases from V and 3 bases from J, with 13 bases between. Germline CDR1 and CDR2: SGHKS and YYEKEE (reference sequence). The DNA of the CDR3 is TGTGCCAGCAGTCCGACAGGTTTGACAGATACGCAGTATTTT. As protein: CASSPTGLTDTQYF.

The V call is TRBV20-1, the J call TRBJ2-7; 8 nucleotides match TRBD1. Germline lookup yields CDR1 DFQATT and CDR2 SNEGSKA (reference sequence). CDR3 length equals 11 residues. The DNA of the CDR3 is TGCAGCAGACAGGGGATCGACGAGCAGTACTTC. Its protein is CSRQGIDEQYF.

CDR3 DNA sequence: TGTGCCAGCAGCTTGGACAGTGGAGCTACGCAGTATTTT. Its protein product is CASSLDSGATQYF. The J gene is TRBJ2-3, the V gene TRBV7-2, with D maybe TRBD1 (6 bases). V lost 3 bases and J lost 8, with 12 bases in between. Germline assignment: CDR1 SGHTA and CDR2 FQGNSA. This CDR3 is built from 13 residues.

This clonotype was counted ten times or more. The chain is built from TRBV28 and TRBJ1-3, with D perhaps matching TRBD1 (6 bases). V shed 4 bases and J shed 0 bases, with 13 bases lying between them. The germline V gene has CDR1 MDHEN and CDR2 SYDVKM. The CDR3 has 16 residues. CDR3 DNA sequence: TGTGCCAGCAGTTCGACAGGTCTCAACTCTGGAAACACCATATATTTT. Its translation is CASSSTGLNSGNTIYF. Variable domain in full (rest from reference TRBV28 and TRBJ1-3): DVKVTQSSRYLVKRTGEKVFLECVQDMDHENMFWYRQDPGLGLRLIYFSYDVKMKEKGDIPEGYSVSREKKERFSLILESASTNQTSMYLCASSSTGLNSGNTIYFGEGSWLTVV.

This clonotype was detected ten times or more. This chain links TRBV7-8 with TRBJ2-1; D unresolved. V dropped 4 bases and J dropped 8 bases, with 6 bases sitting between them. The CDR3 totals 11 residues. CDR1 SGHVS and CDR2 FQNEAQ come from the germline V gene. The DNA of the CDR3 is TGTGCCAGCAGCTCCTTGGATGAGCAGTTCTTC. Residues: CASSSLDEQFF.

The table lists this clonotype with many counts. The rearrangement joins TRBV7-8 to TRBJ2-7, with D uncertain. CDR1 SGHVS and CDR2 FQNEAQ come from the germline V gene. The CDR3 has 13 residues. V was clipped by 10 bases and J by 0 bases, with 13 bases between them. DNA for the CDR3: TGTGCCACTCAATCAGTGAGCTCCTACGAGCAGTACTTC. Protein sequence: CATQSVSSYEQYF.

Regarding this clonotype: This may stem from a read error, because a much larger clone lies one nucleotide away. The gene calls are TRBV9 and TRBJ2-1; 10 bases line up with TRBD2. The CDR3 runs 16 residues. Germline CDR1 is SGDLS and CDR2 is YYNGEE. The CDR3 sequence: CASSVEGASGSDEEFF. The DNA of the CDR3 is TGTGCCAGCAGCGTAGAGGGGGCTAGCGGGAGCGATGAGGAGTTCTTC.

This clonotype has a count of ten or more. V usage is TRBV7-3 and J usage is TRBJ2-1, with TRBD1 identical over 10 bases. V lost 5 bases to trimming and J lost 2 bases; unmatched junction nucleotides: 3. CDR3 size: 15 residues. Germline-derived CDR1 and CDR2 are SGHTA and FQGTGA. The DNA for the CDR3 is TGTGCCAGCAGCCCGACAGGGGGCGCCTACAATGAGCAGTTCTTC. Residues: CASSPTGGAYNEQFF. The full variable domain, in which reference TRBV7-3 and TRBJ2-1 provide the parts outside the CDR3, is GAGVSQTPSNKVTEKGKYVELRCDPISGHTALYWYRQSLGQGPEFLIYFQGTGAADDSGLPNDRFFAVRPEGSVSTLKIQRTERGDSAVYLCASSPTGGAYNEQFFGPGTRLTVL.

The chain combines TRBV19 with TRBJ2-2, with 10 bases that match TRBD1. V shed 8 bases, J shed 0 bases, and the junction held 9 bases outside the gene matches. Germline V gene data show CDR1 as LNHDA and CDR2 as SQIVND (reference sequence). The CDR3 totals 17 residues. The CDR3 nucleotides read TGTGCCAGTCGGACAGGGGGGTTGACACCGAACACCGGGGAGCTGTTTTTT. As protein: CASRTGGLTPNTGELFF.

This clonotype appeared many times. This chain links TRBV4-2 with TRBJ2-6, with 7 positions matching TRBD1. Germline CDR1 and CDR2: LGHNA and YNFKEQ. The CDR3 sequence is 18 residues long. After removal of 3 bases from V and 0 bases from J, the junction contained 8 bases not matched to a gene. The CDR3 reads CASSQVGQASSGANVLTF. The CDR3 DNA reads TGTGCCAGCAGCCAGGTCGGACAGGCCTCCTCTGGGGCCAACGTCCTGACTTTC.

This clonotype was counted at least ten times. The V and J genes are TRBV9 and TRBJ2-7, with a weak D call TRBD1 (7 bases). V was trimmed by 4 bases and J by 3 bases, leaving 14 bases between them. The CDR3 extends over 14 amino acids. In germline, CDR1 is SGDLS, CDR2 YYNGEE. CDR3 region: CASSPGGRGYEQYF. As DNA, the CDR3 is TGTGCCAGCAGCCCAGGGGGGCGAGGCTACGAGCAGTACTTC. Full variable domain (rest looked up from reference TRBV9 and TRBJ2-7): DSGVTQTPKHLITATGQRVTLRCSPRSGDLSVYWYQQSLDQGLQFLIQYYNGEERAKGNILERFSAQQFPDLHSELNLSSLELGDSALYFCASSPGGRGYEQYFGPGTRLTVT.

This clonotype was seen at least ten times. This chain joins TRBV20-1 and TRBJ2-5, with D tentatively TRBD1 or TRBD2 (5 bases each). Trimming removed 1 base from V and 4 bases from J, with 16 bases in between. The CDR3 extends over 15 amino acids. Germline assignment: CDR1 DFQATT and CDR2 SNEGSKA (reference sequence). This CDR3 is CSARVPGVGTETQYF. The CDR3 DNA follows: TGCAGTGCTAGAGTCCCTGGGGTAGGGACAGAGACCCAGTACTTC.

This clonotype has ten or more counts. This chain connects TRBV4-3 to TRBJ1-1; D uncertain. This CDR3 region has 15 residues. CDR1 is LGHNA, CDR2 YSLEER, per germline. The ends were cut back, 0 bases at V and 5 bases at J, with 13 bases in the middle. The CDR3 reads CASSQDFYTITEAFF. CDR3 DNA sequence: TGCGCCAGCAGCCAAGATTTCTACACGATAACTGAAGCTTTCTTT.

This clonotype was recorded many times. The J gene is TRBJ2-1, the V gene TRBV14, with 8 positions matching TRBD1. J was trimmed by 13 bases and V by 0 bases; bases with no gene match: 5. This CDR3 region has 13 residues. Germline CDR1 is SGHDN and CDR2 is FVKESK. The CDR3 spells CASSQDLGQVQFF. As DNA, the CDR3 is TGTGCCAGCAGCCAAGACTTGGGACAGGTCCAGTTCTTC.

As DNA, the CDR3 is TGTGCCAGCAGCCAGGCTCCGGGACAGGGGGTTCAGGAGCAGTACTTC. This gives the protein CASSQAPGQGVQEQYF. This chain links TRBV28 with TRBJ2-7; the match to TRBD1 covers 11 bases. V shed 6 bases, J shed 7 bases, and the junction held 14 bases outside the gene matches. The CDR3 consists of 16 residues. Germline V gene lookup returns CDR1 MDHEN and CDR2 SYDVKM.

The rearrangement joins TRBV6-1 to TRBJ2-6; maybe TRBD2 (5 bases). V lost 9 bases and J 0 bases, leaving 9 bases between the germline ends. CDR1 and CDR2 (germline): MNHNS, SASEGT. The CDR3 has 14 residues. CDR3 sequence: CASGGYSGANVLTF. The CDR3 DNA sequence: TGTGCCAGTGGCGGGTACTCTGGGGCCAACGTCCTGACTTTC.

This clonotype was seen repeatedly, ten times or more. The gene calls are TRBV2 and TRBJ2-2; D remains ambiguous. The CDR3 loop spans 14 amino acids. Trimming removed 1 base from V and 5 bases from J, with 8 bases in between. The V gene's germline CDR1 is SNHLY and CDR2 FYNNEI. In nucleotides, the CDR3 is TGTGCCAGCAGTGAAGGGGAATGGACCGGGGAGCTGTTTTTT. Translation gives CASSEGEWTGELFF.

This clonotype was seen ten or more times. The genes are TRBV20-1 and TRBJ2-1; a weak D match, TRBD2 (5 bases). Germline loops: CDR1 DFQATT, CDR2 SNEGSKA (reference sequence). Trimming took 3 bases from V and 2 from J, leaving 11 bases between them. This CDR3 region has 14 residues. The CDR3 here is CSASRGEAYNEQFF. Written as DNA, the CDR3 is TGCAGTGCTAGCCGGGGAGAAGCCTACAATGAGCAGTTCTTC.

This clonotype was seen repeatedly, ten times or more. The rearrangement links TRBV7-2 to TRBJ1-5; 7 bases agree with TRBD1. V lost 7 bases, J lost 2 bases, and 5 bases stayed unmatched. The germline CDR1 and CDR2 sequences are SGHTA and FQGNSA. The CDR3 loop spans 14 amino acids. Here the CDR3 reads CASTVTGGNQPQHF. Here the CDR3 DNA reads TGTGCCAGCACCGTAACAGGGGGCAATCAGCCCCAGCATTTT.